Listed below are T cell receptor beta chains from one sample, sequenced in a study of beta chain features in type 1 diabetes. Produced via immunoSEQ multiplex PCR; TCRdb's table is partial and in-frame only. The sample holds about 290,000 clones, 7.5% to 9.5% seen once. The sequencing input was central memory CD4+ T cells from blood. Every receptor here comes from a woman aged 18-35 years in good health. The CDR3 runs from the conserved cysteine through the conserved F or W. A D gene is named only where the DNA matches it firmly. Size tells how often a clone was seen (once, few, many) or the class of an expanded clone, and some rows leave it out.

>TRBJ2-1|TRBV2|few|-
CASSEAQGQFLNEQFF
TGTGCCAGCAGTGAAGCTCAGGGCCAATTTCTCAATGAGCAGTTCTTC
>TRBJ1-1|TRBV6-6|few|TRBD1
CASSPGQGDNEAFF
TGTGCCAGCAGTCCGGGACAGGGGGACAACGAAGCTTTCTTT
>TRBJ2-3|TRBV5-1|few|-
CASSLEGTDTQYF
TGCGCCAGCAGCTTGGAGGGCACAGATACGCAGTATTTT
>TRBJ1-4|TRBV7-2|-|-
CASSRDSQNEKLFF
TGTGCCAGCAGTCGCGACAGCCAGAATGAAAAACTGTTTTTT
>TRBJ2-3|TRBV11-3|few|TRBD2
CASSWTSGNRDTQYF
TGTGCCAGCAGCTGGACTAGCGGGAACAGGGATACGCAGTATTTT
>TRBJ1-1|TRBV19|few|-
CASSRSKPAEAFF
TGTGCCAGTAGTAGGAGCAAACCTGCTGAAGCTTTCTTT
>TRBJ2-1|TRBV4-2|-|TRBD1
CASSQRLPGQGGGEQFF
TGTGCCAGCAGCCAAAGACTACCGGGACAGGGAGGAGGTGAGCAGTTCTTC
>TRBJ2-1|TRBV18|many|-
CASSPRGDSVGQFF
TGTGCCAGCTCACCACGGGGGGACAGTGTTGGGCAGTTCTTC
>TRBJ1-2|TRBV7-2|-|-
CASSSYTTPGYTF
TGTGCCAGCAGCTCGTACACCACGCCGGGCTACACCTTC
>TRBJ2-7|TRBV5-1|-|-
CASSLDARTFEQYF
TGCGCCAGCAGCTTGGATGCTCGGACGTTCGAGCAGTACTTC
>TRBJ2-2|TRBV2|few|-
CASLPAGANTGELFF
TGTGCCAGCCTTCCGGCTGGGGCGAACACCGGGGAGCTGTTTTTT
>TRBJ1-1|TRBV5-6|-|TRBD1
CASSVLLGQANTEAFF
TGTGCCAGCAGCGTGCTACTTGGACAGGCGAACACTGAAGCTTTCTTT
>TRBJ1-1|TRBV7-9|few|-
CASSRDLNTEAFF
TGTGCCAGCAGCCGTGATTTGAACACTGAAGCTTTCTTT
>TRBJ1-4|TRBV6-5|-|-
CASSYRPDSEKLFF
TGTGCCAGCAGTTACCGGCCGGACAGTGAAAAACTGTTTTTT
>TRBJ2-5|TRBV18|few|-
CASSNQETQYF
TGTGCCAGCTCAAACCAAGAGACCCAGTACTTC
>TRBJ2-5|TRBV18|-|-
CASSPPQETQYF
TGTGCCAGCTCACCTCCGCAAGAGACCCAGTACTTC
>TRBJ1-3|TRBV4-3|few|TRBD1
CASSTTGVDTIYF
TGCGCCAGCAGTACAACAGGGGTGGACACCATATATTTT
>TRBJ1-4|TRBV5-1|-|-
CASRMGPNEKLFF
TGCGCCAGCAGGATGGGCCCTAATGAAAAACTGTTTTTT
>TRBJ1-4|TRBV7-6|few|-
CASSSRGGKEKLFF
TGTGCCAGCAGCTCTAGGGGGGGGAAGGAAAAACTGTTTTTT
>TRBJ2-5|TRBV27|-|-
CASSGGGETQYF
TGTGCCAGCAGTGGGGGTGGAGAGACCCAGTACTTC
>TRBJ2-3|TRBV14|-|-
CASSPRLADTQYF
TGTGCCAGCAGCCCACGGTTGGCAGATACGCAGTATTTT
>TRBJ2-1|TRBV19|many|-
CASSKGGAGRNEQFF
TGTGCCAGTAGTAAAGGAGGCGCGGGAAGGAATGAGCAGTTCTTC
>TRBJ1-5|TRBV7-2|many|TRBD1
CASSLNRGEGTQHF
TGTGCCAGCAGCTTAAACAGGGGGGAAGGGACCCAGCATTTT
>TRBJ1-5|TRBV5-1|many|-
CASSPQGNQPQHF
TGCGCCAGCAGTCCCCAGGGAAATCAGCCCCAGCATTTT
>TRBJ2-1|TRBV7-3|few|-
CASSDTGGSNEQFF
TGTGCCAGCAGCGACACCGGGGGATCCAATGAGCAGTTCTTC
>TRBJ1-2|TRBV6-6|few|-
CASSYPQGFGYGYTF
TGTGCCAGCAGTTACCCTCAGGGGTTTGGCTATGGCTACACCTTC
>TRBJ1-1|TRBV7-3|few|-
CASSFQKNTEAFF
TGTGCCAGCAGCTTCCAAAAGAACACTGAAGCTTTCTTT
>TRBJ2-4|TRBV2|many|TRBD1
CASGDRPNIQYF
TGTGCCAGCGGGGACAGACCAAACATTCAGTACTTC
>TRBJ1-4|TRBV18|few|TRBD1
CASSPPGTAEKLFF
TGTGCCAGCTCACCTCCCGGGACAGCAGAAAAACTGTTTTTT
>TRBJ2-3|TRBV2|few|TRBD1
CASSQQGGTDTQYF
TGTGCCAGCAGCCAACAGGGGGGCACAGATACGCAGTATTTT
>TRBJ1-6|TRBV4-3|many|TRBD1
CASSRVTGSGSPLHF
TGCGCCAGCAGCCGGGTGACAGGGTCGGGTTCACCCCTCCACTTT
>TRBJ2-5|TRBV27|-|-
CASSLLVRSETQYF
TGTGCCAGCAGTTTATTGGTCCGATCTGAGACCCAGTACTTC
>TRBJ2-1|TRBV11-2|-|-
CASSLVSNEQFF
TGTGCCAGCAGCTTAGTTAGCAATGAGCAGTTCTTC
>TRBJ1-1|TRBV18|-|-
CASSGLDRNTEAFF
TGTGCCAGCTCAGGGCTTGACAGGAACACTGAAGCTTTCTTT
>TRBJ2-5|TRBV15|few|-
CATSRDWTFETQYF
TGTGCCACCAGCAGAGATTGGACCTTTGAGACCCAGTACTTC
>TRBJ2-7|TRBV4-1|few|TRBD2
CASSQPGLADYEQYF
TGCGCCAGCAGCCAACCAGGACTAGCGGATTACGAGCAGTACTTC
>TRBJ2-5|TRBV7-2|-|-
CASSLARGTQETQYF
TGTGCCAGCAGCTTAGCACGGGGGACTCAAGAGACCCAGTACTTC
>TRBJ2-5|TRBV7-2|few|TRBD2
CASSLSGGEETQYF
TGTGCCAGCAGCTTGAGCGGGGGGGAAGAGACCCAGTACTTC
>TRBJ1-1|TRBV7-3|-|-
CASSPTYGGHTEAFF
TGTGCCAGCAGCCCTACCTACGGGGGGCACACTGAAGCTTTCTTT
>TRBJ1-2|TRBV29-1|few|-
CSVDHGYTF
TGCAGCGTCGACCATGGCTACACCTTC
>TRBJ1-3|TRBV4-3|-|TRBD1
CASSRDRGSTIYF
TGCGCCAGCAGCCGGGACAGGGGAAGCACCATATATTTT
>TRBJ1-4|TRBV5-4|few|TRBD1
CASSQERQGDEKLFF
TGCGCCAGCAGCCAAGAGCGACAGGGAGATGAAAAACTGTTTTTT
>TRBJ1-5|TRBV28|-|TRBD1
CASRGGGQGVQPQHF
TGTGCCAGCAGGGGCGGGGGACAGGGGGTTCAGCCCCAGCATTTT
>TRBJ1-2|TRBV27|few|-
CASSSRTVGGYTF
TGTGCCAGCAGTTCACGGACAGTCGGTGGCTACACCTTC
>TRBJ2-1|TRBV9|few|-
CASSVESEQFF
TGTGCCAGCAGCGTCGAATCTGAGCAGTTCTTC